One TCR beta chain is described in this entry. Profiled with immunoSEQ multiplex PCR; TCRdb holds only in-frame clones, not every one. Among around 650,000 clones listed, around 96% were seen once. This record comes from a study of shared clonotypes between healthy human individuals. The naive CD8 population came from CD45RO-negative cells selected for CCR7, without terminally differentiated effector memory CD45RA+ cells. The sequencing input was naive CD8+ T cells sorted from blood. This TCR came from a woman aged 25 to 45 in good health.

The CDR3 region has the DNA TGTGCCAGCTCGTCGGCCAGGGAGTGGAACGAGCAGTACTTC. Protein sequence: CASSSAREWNEQYF. The chain employs TRBV19 and TRBJ2-7; possibly TRBD1 or TRBD2 for D (5 bases each). The CDR3 spans 14 residues. Looked up from germline, CDR1 is LNHDA and CDR2 is SQIVND (reference sequence). The V end was cut by 9 bases, the J end by 5 bases, with 20 bases between.